The clone carrying this T cell receptor (beta chain) has only a few counts. The germline CDR1 and CDR2 sequences are SNHLY and FYNNEI. Trimming cost V 6 bases and J 2 bases, with 13 bases left between them. The CDR3 is 14 amino acids. These data are taken from a study of spatial heterogeneity in lung cancer. Study overall: Consistently, beta-chain sequences turned up in larger numbers than alpha-chain sequences did.

Unique molecular identifiers tagged every individual TCR cDNA molecule. TCRdb analysed the 5' RACE reads with MiXCR anew, one entry per CDR3 protein. This table has just over 70,000 distinct CDR3 sequences, over 7% appearing once. The time point here: blood at routine non-recurrence follow-up after resection. Whole RNA was taken from tumor, nontumor lung or frozen PBMC; it was then sequenced unsorted. This TCR came from a female donor with early-stage non-small cell lung cancer. The chain recombines TRBV2 with TRBJ2-5; D is undetermined. The sequenced sample was PBMCs, obtained at follow-up. CDR3 nucleotides: TGTGCCAGCAGGGACCGACCCAATCAAGAGACCCAGTACTTC. Encoded protein: CASRDRPNQETQYF.